The next 25 T cell receptor beta chains were all read from a single sample in a study of T cells in narcolepsy. Profiling relied on immunoSEQ multiplex PCR, and the TCRdb table lists in-frame clones only, not all of them. Of 27,000 or so clones in the sample, around 78% were seen once. Input material: CD45RA- memory CD4+ T cells from PBMCs. The receptors stem from a human donor with narcolepsy.

The chain couples TRBV27 to TRBJ2-3, with D unresolved. Germline V lookup: CDR1 MNHEY, CDR2 SMNVEV (reference sequence). V lost 4 bases, J lost 3 bases, and 11 bases lay in between. The CDR3 length is 14 residues. The CDR3 DNA is TGTGCCAGCAGTTCTTTGGCGCGTACAGATACGCAGTATTTT. It translates to CASSSLARTDTQYF.

V and J are TRBV15 and TRBJ1-6; D unclear. The germline gives CDR1 LNHNV, CDR2 YYDKDF (reference sequence). V lost 0 bases and J 10 bases, leaving 13 bases between the germline ends. This CDR3 comprises 15 residues. DNA for the CDR3: TGTGCCACCAGCAGAGATCAGCGAGTGGAATCACCCCTCCACTTT. This translates into CATSRDQRVESPLHF.

This clone was counted a single time. This chain links TRBV11-3 with TRBJ2-7; D ambiguous. Germline loops: CDR1 SGHNT, CDR2 YENEEA. The CDR3 has 15 amino acids. V gave up 0 bases and J gave up 2 bases, with 11 bases separating them. As DNA, the CDR3 is TGTGCCAGCAGCTTAGATGTTGGGCAGACCTACGAGCAGTACTTC. This gives the protein CASSLDVGQTYEQYF.

The rearrangement uses TRBV6-6 and TRBJ1-6; 7 nucleotides align to TRBD1. V trimming: 2 bases; J trimming: 7 bases; junction bases outside the gene matches: 2. This CDR3 comprises 14 residues. Per the germline V gene, CDR1 is MNHNY and CDR2 is SVGAGI (reference sequence). This CDR3 is CASSYTGVNSPLHF. The CDR3 DNA sequence: TGTGCCAGCAGTTACACAGGGGTCAATTCACCCCTCCACTTT.

V usage is TRBV5-1 and J usage is TRBJ2-1; 7 bases are a match to TRBD1. Germline values: CDR1 SGHRS, CDR2 YFSETQ. CDR3 length: 11 amino acids. The V gene end was trimmed by 4 bases and the J gene end by 15 bases; junction bases not matched to a gene: 7. CDR3: CASSLQTGWFF. CDR3 sequence (DNA): TGCGCCAGCAGCCTCCAGACAGGGTGGTTCTTC.

This sequence joins TRBV18 and TRBJ1-4; no definite D call. Trimming cost V 3 bases and J 0 bases, with 11 bases left between them. The CDR3 totals 16 residues. Germline V lookup: CDR1 KGHSH, CDR2 LQKENI. The CDR3, as DNA: TGTGCCAGCTCACCCTCTTCGGGGACAACTAATGAAAAACTGTTTTTT. This codes for CASSPSSGTTNEKLFF.

This rearrangement joins TRBV7-3 to TRBJ1-1; D gene ambiguous. Germline-derived CDR1 and CDR2 are SGHTA and FQGTGA. V was clipped by 2 bases and J by 0 bases, with 10 bases between them. CDR3 length: 15 amino acids. The CDR3 region is CASSLHLAMNTEAFF. DNA of the CDR3: TGTGCCAGCAGCTTACATTTGGCCATGAACACTGAAGCTTTCTTT.

The V call is TRBV2, the J call TRBJ1-6; D call uncertain. Per the germline V gene, CDR1 is SNHLY and CDR2 is FYNNEI. Trimming took 5 bases from V and 6 from J, leaving 8 bases between them. This CDR3 is 13 amino acids long. Written as DNA, the CDR3 is TGTGCCAGCAGTCCTAGCACTAATTCACCCCTCCACTTT. Protein product: CASSPSTNSPLHF.

This clone was seen a single time. J is TRBJ2-7 and V is TRBV7-8; the D gene is possibly TRBD2 (5 bases). The CDR3 extends over 18 amino acids. Germline V lookup: CDR1 SGHVS, CDR2 FQNEAQ. V was cut by 1 base and J by 3 bases, with 22 bases left in between. The CDR3 DNA is TGTGCCAGCAGCTTAGTGCCCAGGAGCCAGCCGGCGGGCTACGAGCAGTACTTC. It translates to CASSLVPRSQPAGYEQYF. The whole variable domain, filled in from reference TRBV7-8 and TRBJ2-7, reads GAGVSQSPRYKVAKRGQDVALRCDPISGHVSLFWYQQALGQGPEFLTYFQNEAQLDKSGLPSDRFFAERPEGSVSTLKIQRTQQEDSAVYLCASSLVPRSQPAGYEQYFGPGTRLTVT.

This clone was counted only a few times. CDR3 region: CASSLTHGEKLFF. Written as DNA, the CDR3 is TGTGCCAGCAGCCTGACTCACGGTGAAAAACTGTTTTTT. The V call is TRBV7-2, the J call TRBJ1-4, with D hard to call. Per germline, CDR1 SGHTA and CDR2 FQGNSA. Trimming removed 5 bases from V and 7 bases from J, with 11 bases in between. The CDR3 is made up of 13 amino acids.

This clone was counted between two and nine times. CDR3 region: CASSWDSLPSPLHF. The DNA of the CDR3 is TGTGCCAGCAGCTGGGACAGCTTACCTTCACCCCTCCACTTT. The chain recombines TRBV7-9 with TRBJ1-6, with 7 bases that match TRBD1. V was pared by 4 bases and J by 9 bases, with 6 bases of the junction left unmatched. The CDR3 is made up of 14 amino acids. Germline V gene lookup returns CDR1 SEHNR and CDR2 FQNEAQ (reference sequence).

The chain joins TRBV5-8 to TRBJ2-1, with TRBD1 matching over 9 bases. Germline V gives CDR1 SGHTS, CDR2 YDEGEE. This CDR3 spans 14 amino acids. V lost 2 bases and J lost 8; bases outside the gene matches: 5. CDR3 sequence reads: CASSLGTGRDEQFF. CDR3 sequence (DNA): TGTGCCAGCAGCTTAGGGACAGGGCGGGATGAGCAGTTCTTC.

This clone is labeled medium-sized (0.01 to 0.1%). The V gene is TRBV7-2, the J gene TRBJ1-2, with D possibly matching TRBD1 (6 bases). CDR3 length equals 15 residues. Germline V CDR1 and CDR2: SGHTA, FQGNSA. Trimming took 1 base from V and 6 from J, leaving 15 bases between them. In nucleotides, the CDR3 is TGTGCCAGCAGCTTAGATCGGGGGCAAAGGGATGGCTACACCTTC. Protein product: CASSLDRGQRDGYTF.

This chain connects TRBV6-1 to TRBJ1-2; 8 nucleotides match TRBD1. The germline CDR1 and CDR2 sequences are MNHNS and SASEGT. This CDR3 is built from 13 residues. Trimming removed 11 bases from V and 6 bases from J; junction bases left unmatched: 11. The CDR3 sequence is CAGKGDRLNGYTF. The CDR3 DNA follows: TGTGCCGGGAAGGGGGACAGGCTGAATGGCTACACCTTC.

This chain joins TRBV11-2 and TRBJ2-5; 10 nucleotides match TRBD2. CDR1 and CDR2 (germline): SGHAT, FQNNGV. V dropped 5 bases and J dropped 4; count of bases not matched to a gene: 4. This CDR3 has 14 residues. The CDR3 region is CASSPRTSGETQYF. The CDR3 DNA follows: TGTGCCAGCAGCCCCCGGACTAGCGGAGAGACCCAGTACTTC.

The chain recombines TRBV11-3 with TRBJ2-7; unclear D gene. V lost 1 base and J lost 4, with 5 bases in between. CDR1 SGHNT and CDR2 YENEEA come from the germline V gene. The CDR3 is made up of 12 amino acids. The CDR3, as DNA: TGTGCCAGCAGCTTAGGGATGTACGAGCAGTACTTC. Translation: CASSLGMYEQYF.

Only a few counts were recorded for this clone. This chain joins TRBV27 and TRBJ2-1, with D tentatively TRBD1 (6 bases). Looked up from germline, CDR1 is MNHEY and CDR2 is SMNVEV (reference sequence). The CDR3 totals 15 residues. Between the trimmed V and J ends, which lost 6 bases and 10 bases, there was a span of 22 bases. The CDR3 DNA reads TGTGCCAGCAGCCCTTCGCCCGGGGTAGGGGGAGAGCAGTTCTTC. Amino acids: CASSPSPGVGGEQFF.

This clone appeared once. CDR3 protein: CASSVAGATFNYGYTF. For the CDR3, the DNA is TGTGCCAGCAGCGTAGCTGGAGCCACCTTTAACTATGGCTACACCTTC. This chain connects TRBV9 to TRBJ1-2; D not certain. The CDR3 is 16 amino acids. Trimming left V 0 bases short and J 1 base short, with 13 bases between. Germline V lookup: CDR1 SGDLS, CDR2 YYNGEE. The full variable domain, with the rest looked up from reference TRBV9 and TRBJ1-2, is DSGVTQTPKHLITATGQRVTLRCSPRSGDLSVYWYQQSLDQGLQFLIQYYNGEERAKGNILERFSAQQFPDLHSELNLSSLELGDSALYFCASSVAGATFNYGYTFGSGTRLTVV.

The V gene is TRBV29-1, the J gene TRBJ1-2, with D possibly being TRBD1 (5 bases). The length of the CDR3 is 13 residues. Germline V gives CDR1 SQVTM, CDR2 ANQGSEA. The V and J ends lost 5 bases and 7 bases respectively, with 17 bases between them. As DNA, the CDR3 is TGCAGCGTTCGGGACTCTGGGCGCTCTGGCTACACCTTC. It yields the protein CSVRDSGRSGYTF.

This clone was counted only a few times. The chain has TRBV6-4 and TRBJ2-3, with TRBD2 identical over 11 bases. Trimming took 1 base from V and 8 from J; bases not matched to a gene: 2. The CDR3 loop spans 14 amino acids. Germline loops: CDR1 MRHNA, CDR2 SNTAGT. The chain's CDR3 is CASSDLAGGPTQYF. Here the CDR3 DNA reads TGTGCCAGCAGTGACTTAGCGGGGGGGCCTACGCAGTATTTT.

Worth noting for this clone: A read error may account for a junction end that differs from germline. This rearrangement joins TRBV19 to TRBJ2-1; 7 nucleotides align to TRBD1. CDR1 and CDR2 (germline): LNHDA, SQIVND (reference sequence). The CDR3 extends over 12 amino acids. CDR3 bases: TGTGCCAGTAGGACGGGACAGTCCAAGGAAATCTTC. Its protein product is CASRTGQSKEIF.

This chain connects TRBV30 to TRBJ1-5; tentative D call: TRBD1 (6 bases). Germline assignment: CDR1 GTSNPN and CDR2 SVGIG (reference sequence). Trimming removed 3 bases from V and 7 bases from J, with 13 bases in between. The CDR3 consists of 13 residues. CDR3 DNA: TGTGCCTGGAGCGGACAGAATGGGCAGCCCCAGCATTTT. Protein sequence: CAWSGQNGQPQHF.

The chain uses TRBV7-9 and TRBJ2-7, with 8 bases lining up with TRBD2. Germline CDR1 is SEHNR and CDR2 is FQNEAQ (reference sequence). V dropped 1 base and J dropped 5; count of bases not matched to a gene: 13. The length of the CDR3 is 17 residues. The CDR3 here is CASSLGGRGARGNEQYF. As DNA, the CDR3 is TGTGCCAGCAGCTTAGGAGGGCGGGGGGCAAGAGGGAACGAGCAGTACTTC.

This clone was seen more than once but under ten times. This same CDR3 is encoded by further DNA sequences in the sample. This chain links TRBV5-4 with TRBJ2-1; D ambiguous. Per germline, CDR1 SGHNT and CDR2 YYREEE (reference sequence). The V gene lost 0 bases and the J gene lost 6 bases, with 13 bases spanning the gap. This CDR3 is 15 amino acids long. Here the CDR3 reads CASSLGRQSGNEQFF. In DNA form, the CDR3 reads TGTGCCAGCAGCTTGGGTCGGCAGTCCGGCAATGAGCAGTTCTTC.

V is TRBV10-3 and J is TRBJ2-7; TRBD1 matches at 7 bases. The length of the CDR3 is 13 residues. CDR1 ENHRY and CDR2 SYGVKD come from the germline V gene. The trim removed 7 bases at V and 2 bases at J, leaving 5 bases unmatched. The CDR3 loop is CAIKRQGTYEQYF. CDR3 bases: TGTGCCATCAAGCGACAGGGAACCTACGAGCAGTACTTC.